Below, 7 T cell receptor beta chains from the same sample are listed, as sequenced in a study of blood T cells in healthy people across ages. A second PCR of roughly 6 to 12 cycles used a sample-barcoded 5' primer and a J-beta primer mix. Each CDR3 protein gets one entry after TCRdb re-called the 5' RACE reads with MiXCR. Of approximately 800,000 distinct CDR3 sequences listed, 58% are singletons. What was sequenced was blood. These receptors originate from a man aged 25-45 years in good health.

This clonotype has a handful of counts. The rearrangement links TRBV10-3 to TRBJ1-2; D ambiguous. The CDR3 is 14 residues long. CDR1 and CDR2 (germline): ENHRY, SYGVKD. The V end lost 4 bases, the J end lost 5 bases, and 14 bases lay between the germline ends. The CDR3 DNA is TGTGCCATCAGTGTGACCGCCCTTCAGTATGGCTACACCTTC. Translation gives CAISVTALQYGYTF.

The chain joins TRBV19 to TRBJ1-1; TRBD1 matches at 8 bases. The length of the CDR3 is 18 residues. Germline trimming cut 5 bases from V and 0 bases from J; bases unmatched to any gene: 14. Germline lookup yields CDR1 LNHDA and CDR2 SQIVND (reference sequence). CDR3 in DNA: TGTGCCAGTAGTCGACGGACAGGGCGACAAATACTGAACACTGAAGCTTTCTTT. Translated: CASSRRTGRQILNTEAFF.

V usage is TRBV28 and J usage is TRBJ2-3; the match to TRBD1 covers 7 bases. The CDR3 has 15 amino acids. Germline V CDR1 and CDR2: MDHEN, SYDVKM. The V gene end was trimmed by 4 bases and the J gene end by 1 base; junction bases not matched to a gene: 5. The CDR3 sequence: CASSSYRGRTDTQYF. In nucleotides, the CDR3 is TGTGCCAGCAGTTCCTACAGGGGACGCACAGATACGCAGTATTTT.

DNA of the CDR3: TGTGCCAGCAGCTTAATGGGACCCCTAAGTGAGCAGTACTTC. Its protein is CASSLMGPLSEQYF. The chain combines TRBV7-9 with TRBJ2-5; TRBD1 or TRBD2 may be the D gene (5 bases each). V was trimmed by 2 bases and J by 11 bases, leaving 18 bases between them. Per germline, CDR1 SEHNR and CDR2 FQNEAQ (reference sequence). CDR3 length: 14 amino acids. The complete variable domain, with remaining parts taken from reference TRBV7-9 and TRBJ2-5, reads DTGVSQNPRHKITKRGQNVTFRCDPISEHNRLYWYRQTLGQGPEFLTYFQNEAQLEKSRLLSDRFSAERPKGSFSTLEIQRTEQGDSAMYLCASSLMGPLSEQYFGPGTRLLVL.

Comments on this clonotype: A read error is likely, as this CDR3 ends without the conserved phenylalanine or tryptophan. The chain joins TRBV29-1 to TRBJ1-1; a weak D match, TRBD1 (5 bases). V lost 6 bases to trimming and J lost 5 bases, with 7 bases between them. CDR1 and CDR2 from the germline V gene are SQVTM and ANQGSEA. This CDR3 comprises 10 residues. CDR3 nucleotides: TGCAGCGTGGGGGAGACTGAAGCTTTCTCT. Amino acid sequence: CSVGETEAFS.

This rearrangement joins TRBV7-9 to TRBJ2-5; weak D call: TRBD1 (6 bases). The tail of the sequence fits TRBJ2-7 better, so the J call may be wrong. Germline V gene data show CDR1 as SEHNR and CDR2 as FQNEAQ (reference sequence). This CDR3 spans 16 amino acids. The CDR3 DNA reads TGTGCCAGCAGCCAACCCCCAGGGGTCCCTAAGATCGAGCAGTACTTC. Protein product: CASSQPPGVPKIEQYF.

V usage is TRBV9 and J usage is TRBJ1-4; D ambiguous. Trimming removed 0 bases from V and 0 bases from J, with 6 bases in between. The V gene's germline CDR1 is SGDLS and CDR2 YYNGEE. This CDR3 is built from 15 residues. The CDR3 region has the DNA TGTGCCAGCAGCGTAGCCACAGCAACTAATGAAAAACTGTTTTTT. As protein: CASSVATATNEKLFF.